The 17 T cell receptor beta chains below come from one sample, sequenced in a study of blood T cell repertoires in COVID-19. Using immunoSEQ multiplex PCR, the repertoire was profiled, and TCRdb retains in-frame clones only, with some absent. Here the sample spans roughly 130,000 clones, just over 85% being singletons. Sequencing input: peripheral blood. All receptors derive from a man in his forties or fifties with acute or convalescent COVID-19.

V is TRBV19 and J is TRBJ1-1, with a tentative D call TRBD1 (6 bases). V was trimmed by 3 bases and J by 6 bases, leaving 17 bases between them. The germline gives CDR1 LNHDA, CDR2 SQIVND (reference sequence). The CDR3 is made up of 15 amino acids. CDR3 region: CASSIPTGTIAEAFF. The CDR3 coding sequence is TGTGCCAGTAGTATCCCTACAGGGACGATCGCTGAAGCTTTCTTT. Full variable domain (remainder filled in from reference TRBV19 and TRBJ1-1): DGGITQSPKYLFRKEGQNVTLSCEQNLNHDAMYWYRQDPGQGLRLIYYSQIVNDFQKGDIAEGYSVSREKKESFPLTVTSAQKNPTAFYLCASSIPTGTIAEAFFGQGTRLTVV.

The V and J genes are TRBV13 and TRBJ2-1; 9 bases agree with TRBD2. The CDR3 length is 15 residues. Unmatched junction bases numbered 6, after V lost 5 bases and J lost 4 bases. Germline V gives CDR1 PRHDT, CDR2 FYEKMQ (reference sequence). The CDR3 nucleotides read TGTGCCAGCAGCCGCGGGGGGGCGGTTTACAATGAGCAGTTCTTC. This translates into CASSRGGAVYNEQFF.

The chain couples TRBV18 to TRBJ2-1; 8 bases line up with TRBD2. CDR3 length: 17 residues. The germline CDR1 and CDR2 sequences are KGHSH and LQKENI. The V and J ends lost 5 bases and 0 bases, in that order; junction bases with no gene match: 9. CDR3: CASSRTSTLNSYNEQFF. The CDR3 DNA reads TGTGCCAGCTCAAGGACTAGCACACTTAACTCCTACAATGAGCAGTTCTTC.

J is TRBJ2-7 and V is TRBV15; maybe TRBD1 (5 bases). CDR3 length equals 14 residues. The V end was cut by 0 bases, the J end by 4 bases, with 10 bases between. Germline-derived CDR1 and CDR2 are LNHNV and YYDKDF (reference sequence). The chain's CDR3 is CATSRDPQGYEQYF. CDR3 nucleotides: TGTGCCACCAGCAGAGATCCGCAGGGTTACGAGCAGTACTTC.

A few counts support this clone. This rearrangement joins TRBV7-2 to TRBJ1-3; 8 bases are shared with TRBD1. Germline trimming cut 1 base from V and 2 bases from J; bases unmatched to any gene: 13. The V gene's germline CDR1 is SGHTA and CDR2 FQGNSA. The CDR3 spans 19 residues. CDR3 loop: CASSLVRTGWHGAGNTIYF. The CDR3 bases are TGTGCCAGCAGCTTAGTTCGGACAGGGTGGCACGGAGCTGGAAACACCATATATTTT. The full variable domain, rest sourced from reference TRBV7-2 and TRBJ1-3, is GAGVSQSPSNKVTEKGKDVELRCDPISGHTALYWYRQSLGQGLEFLIYFQGNSAPDKSGLPSDRFSAERTGGSVSTLTIQRTQQEDSAVYLCASSLVRTGWHGAGNTIYFGEGSWLTVV.

The chain's CDR3 is CASSELQDSPLHF. Written as DNA, the CDR3 is TGCGCCAGCAGCGAACTTCAGGATTCACCCCTCCACTTT. The rearrangement joins TRBV5-1 to TRBJ1-6; no firm D call. The CDR3 is made up of 13 amino acids. Germline loops: CDR1 SGHRS, CDR2 YFSETQ. Trimming left V 4 bases short and J 8 bases short, with 10 bases between.

V usage is TRBV6-5 and J usage is TRBJ1-1; D is possibly TRBD1 (6 bases). This CDR3 spans 15 amino acids. The V end lost 2 bases, the J end lost 3 bases, and 13 bases lay between the germline ends. Germline loops: CDR1 MNHEY, CDR2 SVGAGI. As DNA, the CDR3 is TGTGCCAGCAGTTACCGGCATGGACAGTACACTGAAGCTTTCTTT. It is translated as CASSYRHGQYTEAFF.

This chain joins TRBV5-4 and TRBJ1-1; no firm D call. The V gene's germline CDR1 is SGHNT and CDR2 YYREEE (reference sequence). This CDR3 region has 15 residues. Trimming took 4 bases from V and 0 from J, leaving 13 bases between them. The DNA of the CDR3 is TGTGCCAGCAGCCCCCTAGAGCATCTGAACACTGAAGCTTTCTTT. It codes for CASSPLEHLNTEAFF.

This clone occurred a few times. The chain joins TRBV4-2 to TRBJ1-4, with TRBD1 matching 7 bases. The CDR3 length is 15 residues. With 0 bases clipped from V and 5 bases from J, the junction kept 3 bases outside the gene matches. Germline-derived CDR1 and CDR2 are LGHNA and YNFKEQ. The CDR3 nucleotides read TGTGCCAGCAGCCAAGAGGGACAGATCAATGAAAAACTGTTTTTT. Protein product: CASSQEGQINEKLFF.

The rearrangement uses TRBV4-1 and TRBJ1-4; no clear D gene. Germline assignment: CDR1 MGHRA and CDR2 YSYEKL. With 0 bases removed from V and 0 bases from J, the gap between germline ends came to 5 bases. There are 15 residues in the CDR3. Here the CDR3 reads CASSQEGATNEKLFF. In DNA, the CDR3 is TGCGCCAGCAGCCAAGAAGGAGCAACTAATGAAAAACTGTTTTTT.

This clone occurred once. This chain links TRBV7-2 with TRBJ1-5, with a weak D call TRBD1 (6 bases). Trimming took off 2 bases at V and 6 bases at J, with 14 bases between the two ends. Germline V lookup: CDR1 SGHTA, CDR2 FQGNSA. The CDR3 runs to 15 residues. Here the CDR3 DNA reads TGTGCCAGCAGCTTAACAACAGGGAGCGGTCAGCCCCAGCATTTT. It is translated as CASSLTTGSGQPQHF.

This clone has only a few counts. The V and J genes are TRBV7-2 and TRBJ2-5; the match to TRBD2 covers 12 bases. The CDR3 spans 16 residues. J gave up 5 bases and V 4 bases, and 8 bases lay outside the gene matches. Germline V CDR1 and CDR2: SGHTA, FQGNSA. The CDR3 reads CASSYLAGGRRETQYF. The CDR3 region has the DNA TGTGCCAGCAGCTATCTAGCGGGGGGGCGGAGGGAGACCCAGTACTTC.

V usage is TRBV6-1 and J usage is TRBJ2-3; maybe TRBD2 (5 bases). The V gene's germline CDR1 is MNHNS and CDR2 SASEGT. The CDR3 length is 14 residues. The ends were cut back, 2 bases at V and 1 base at J, with 7 bases in the middle. The CDR3 here is CASSERGGTDTQYF. CDR3 sequence (DNA): TGTGCCAGCAGTGAACGGGGTGGCACAGATACGCAGTATTTT.

This rearrangement joins TRBV12-3 or TRBV12-4 to TRBJ1-1; unclear D gene. The CDR3 length is 12 residues. The V end lost 5 bases, the J end lost 8 bases, and 12 bases lay between the germline ends. The CDR3 nucleotides read TGTGCCAGCAGTCCGGGGAATTCCGAAGCTTTCTTT. This encodes CASSPGNSEAFF.

V usage is TRBV19 and J usage is TRBJ1-1, with D possibly being TRBD1 (6 bases). Germline V gene sequence: CDR1 LNHDA, CDR2 SQIVND (reference sequence). Trimming cost V 5 bases and J 4 bases, with 14 bases left between them. CDR3 length: 14 amino acids. The CDR3 here is CASSPWDTSTEAFF. Here the CDR3 DNA reads TGTGCCAGTAGTCCTTGGGACACCAGCACTGAAGCTTTCTTT.

The chain carries TRBV10-3 and TRBJ1-1, with D tentatively TRBD1 (5 bases). CDR3 length equals 14 residues. CDR1 and CDR2 from the germline V gene are ENHRY and SYGVKD. Deletions cut 2 bases from V and 1 base from J, with 8 bases between. Here the CDR3 DNA reads TGTGCCATCAGTGAGAGACAGACGAACACTGAAGCTTTCTTT. Translating gives CAISERQTNTEAFF.

The V gene is TRBV7-2, the J gene TRBJ1-1; perhaps TRBD1 as D (6 bases). CDR3 length equals 15 residues. Germline loops: CDR1 SGHTA, CDR2 FQGNSA. The germline V and J ends were trimmed by 5 bases and 2 bases, with 15 bases remaining between them. The CDR3: CASSPRVGGNTEAFF. The CDR3 nucleotides are TGTGCCAGCAGCCCCCGGGTAGGGGGAAACACTGAAGCTTTCTTT.